This paragraph reports one T cell receptor (beta chain). Produced via immunoSEQ multiplex PCR; TCRdb's table is partial and in-frame only. The table shows more than 65,000 clones, with roughly nine tenths occurring only once. The sample originates from a study of technical replicates of blood from a few donors. The germline V and J ends were trimmed by 3 bases and 7 bases, with 15 bases remaining between them. The V gene's germline CDR1 is SGHVS and CDR2 FNYEAQ. The length of the CDR3 is 15 residues. The source of this sequence is a human donor in good health. Sequenced sample: T cells isolated from PBMCs. The genes are TRBV7-6 and TRBJ2-2; TRBD2 is a possible D gene (5 bases). The CDR3 protein is CASSFLGGSDGELFF. The CDR3, as DNA: TGTGCCAGCAGCTTCTTAGGTGGGAGTGACGGGGAGCTGTTTTTT.